This T cell receptor (beta chain) was found in a study of cytomegalovirus exposure and HLA in healthy donors. Profiling relied on immunoSEQ multiplex PCR, and the TCRdb table lists in-frame clones only, not all of them. This repertoire shows approximately 210,000 clones, roughly 88% found once; its top ten account for around 3%. Regarding the study as a whole: Rare sequences made up most TCRs, while some public TCRs were found in many donors.

Germline CDR1 is SGHRS and CDR2 is YFSETQ. This CDR3 contains 14 residues. Trimming shortened V by 0 bases and J by 0 bases, and 5 bases separated the two germline ends. Concerning this clone itself: The target antigen is unknown.

V and J are TRBV5-1 and TRBJ2-3, with no clear D. Material: PBMCs. The clonotype originates from a young woman in good health and CMV-seronegative. The CDR3, as DNA: TGCGCCAGCAGCTTGGACAAGAGCACAGATACGCAGTATTTT. Protein: CASSLDKSTDTQYF.